The T cell receptor beta chain under discussion was sequenced for a study of T cells after posttransplantation cyclophosphamide. The protocol was immunoSEQ multiplex PCR, while the TCRdb copy is restricted to in-frame clones and leaves out a portion. The sample has roughly 14,000 clones, none seen only once. The CDR3 totals 16 residues. Germline V CDR1 and CDR2: SEHNR, FQNEAQ (reference sequence). Trimming pared 5 bases from V and 1 base from J, leaving 14 bases between. This clone was seen many times. A marrow graft followed busulfan-fludarabine conditioning, with cyclophosphamide on days +3 and +4. The sequence was obtained from a female patient in her 40s who received an allogeneic stem cell transplant from a related donor, was CMV-positive, and had no GVHD. The T cells may partly be graft donor cells. This chain connects TRBV7-9 to TRBJ2-2, with D tentatively TRBD1 (5 bases). Here the sequenced sample was PBMCs, taken 950 to 1,200 days after allogeneic stem cell transplant with posttransplant cyclophosphamide. The CDR3 loop is CASSPGSQRNTGELFF. The CDR3 DNA is TGTGCCAGCAGCCCAGGGTCCCAGAGGAACACCGGGGAGCTGTTTTTT.